The sequence of this T cell receptor (beta chain) was determined in a study of cytomegalovirus exposure and HLA in healthy donors. PCR amplification relied on 60 Vbeta primers (plus 13 Jbeta primers). Repertoires were generated with immunoSEQ multiplex PCR, while TCRdb's copy carries only in-frame clones and drops some. The repertoire holds some 140,000 clones, with 70% to 80% as singletons. Looked up from germline, CDR1 is SGHTA and CDR2 is FQGNSA. V was pared by 5 bases and J by 5 bases, with 8 bases of the junction left unmatched. This CDR3 comprises 15 residues. This chain links TRBV7-2 with TRBJ2-7; 11 nucleotides agree with TRBD1. The origin of this receptor is a woman between 55 and 75 years old in good health and CMV-seronegative. Material: PBMCs. The CDR3 spells CASSLLGQGADEQYF. The CDR3 DNA is TGTGCCAGCAGCCTACTAGGACAGGGGGCTGACGAGCAGTACTTC.